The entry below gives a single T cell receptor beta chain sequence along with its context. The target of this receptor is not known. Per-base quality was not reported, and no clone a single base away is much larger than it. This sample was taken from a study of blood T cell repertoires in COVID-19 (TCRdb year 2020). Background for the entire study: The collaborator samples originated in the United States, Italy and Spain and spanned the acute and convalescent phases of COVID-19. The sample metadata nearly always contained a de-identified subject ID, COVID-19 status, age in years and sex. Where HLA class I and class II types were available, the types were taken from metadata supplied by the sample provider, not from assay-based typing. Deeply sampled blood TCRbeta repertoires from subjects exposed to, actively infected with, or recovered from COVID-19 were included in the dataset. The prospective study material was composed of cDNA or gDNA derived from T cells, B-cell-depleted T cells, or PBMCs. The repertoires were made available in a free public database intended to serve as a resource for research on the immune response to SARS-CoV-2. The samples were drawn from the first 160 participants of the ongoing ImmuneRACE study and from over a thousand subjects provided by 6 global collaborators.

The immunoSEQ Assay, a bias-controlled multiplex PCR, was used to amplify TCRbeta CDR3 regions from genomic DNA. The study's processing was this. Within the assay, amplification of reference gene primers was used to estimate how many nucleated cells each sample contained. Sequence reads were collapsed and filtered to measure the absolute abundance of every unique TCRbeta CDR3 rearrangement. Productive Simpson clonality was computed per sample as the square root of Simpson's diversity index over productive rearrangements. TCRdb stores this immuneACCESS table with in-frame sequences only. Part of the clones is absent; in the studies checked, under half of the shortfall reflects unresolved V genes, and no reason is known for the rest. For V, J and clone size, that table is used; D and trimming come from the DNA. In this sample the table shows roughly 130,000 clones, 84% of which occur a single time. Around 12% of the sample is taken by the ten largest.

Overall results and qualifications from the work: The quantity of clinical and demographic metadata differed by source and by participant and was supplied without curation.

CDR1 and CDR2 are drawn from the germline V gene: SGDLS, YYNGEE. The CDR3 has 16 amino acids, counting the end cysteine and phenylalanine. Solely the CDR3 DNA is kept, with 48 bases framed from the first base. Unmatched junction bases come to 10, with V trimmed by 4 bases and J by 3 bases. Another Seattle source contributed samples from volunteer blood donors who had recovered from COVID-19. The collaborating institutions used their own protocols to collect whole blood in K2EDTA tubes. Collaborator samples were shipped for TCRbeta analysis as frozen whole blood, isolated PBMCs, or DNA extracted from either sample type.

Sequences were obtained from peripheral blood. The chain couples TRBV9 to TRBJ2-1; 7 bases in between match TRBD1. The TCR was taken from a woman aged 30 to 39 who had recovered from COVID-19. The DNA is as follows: TGTGCCAGCAGCTCTTCTACGGGACAGAGCTACAATGAGCAGTTCTTC. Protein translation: CASSSSTGQSYNEQFF. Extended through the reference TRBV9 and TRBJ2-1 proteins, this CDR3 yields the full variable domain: DSGVTQTPKHLITATGQRVTLRCSPRSGDLSVYWYQQSLDQGLQFLIQYYNGEERAKGNILERFSAQQFPDLHSELNLSSLELGDSALYFCASSSSTGQSYNEQFFGPGTRLTVL.